The sample holds a few counts of the clone carrying this T cell receptor beta chain. The antigen is unknown. These data belong to a study of T-cell memory formation after mild COVID-19. Overall study context: TCR clustering was largely donor specific. Overall study findings and caveats: Memory sampled before infection contained some responding clones, suggesting cross-reactive memory joined. While clones contracting from day 15 to 85 were balanced between CD4 and CD8, later expanders leaned CD4+.

TCRdb fed the 5' RACE reads into MiXCR, producing one record per CDR3 protein. The repertoire holds a few hundred thousand distinct CDR3 sequences, with 15% to 20% as singletons. Germline CDR1 is LGHDT and CDR2 is YNNKEL (reference sequence). V gave up 3 bases and J gave up 0 bases, with 5 bases separating them. This CDR3 has 13 amino acids. The chain recombines TRBV3-1 with TRBJ1-1, with D unclear. This TCR was sampled from a man between 18 and 29 years old who had mild COVID-19 (a few samples of this study predate the infection). Cell type and time point are not known. Material: PBMCs or a T cell subset sorted from them (not recorded which). CDR3 sequence reads: CASSQRLNTEAFF. For the CDR3, the DNA is TGTGCCAGCAGCCAGAGATTGAACACTGAAGCTTTCTTT. Full variable domain (outside the CDR3, taken from reference TRBV3-1 and TRBJ1-1): DTAVSQTPKYLVTQMGNDKSIKCEQNLGHDTMYWYKQDSKKFLKIMFSYNNKELIINETVPNRFSPKSPDKAHLNLHINSLELGDSAVYFCASSQRLNTEAFFGQGTRLTVV.